This is a list of T cell receptor beta chains from one sample in a study of CD8 T cells in Susac syndrome. A single record per CDR3 protein comes from TCRdb applying MiXCR to the immunoSEQ multiplex PCR reads. The profile shows roughly 330,000 distinct CDR3 sequences, about 90% of them singletons. Sample: CD4+ T cells from PBMCs. These receptors were taken from a human donor with multiple sclerosis. CDR3s include the opening cysteine and the closing phenylalanine or tryptophan. Each record gives: D gene, J gene, V gene, clone size, CDR3 DNA, CDR3 protein. A D gene is named only where the DNA matches it firmly. Size tells how often a clone was seen (once, few, many) or the class of an expanded clone, and some rows leave it out.

d_call: TRBD2
j_call: TRBJ2-5
v_call: TRBV6-2/TRBV6-3
clone_size: .
cdr3_nt: TGTGCCAGCAGTTACGTGCGGGGGGAAGAGACCCAGTACTTC
cdr3_aa: CASSYVRGEETQYF

d_call: .
j_call: TRBJ2-2
v_call: TRBV18
clone_size: .
cdr3_nt: TGTGCCAGCTCACCACGACGCCAGGATTTTCCCGGGGAGCTGTTTTTT
cdr3_aa: CASSPRRQDFPGELFF

d_call: TRBD1
j_call: TRBJ2-4
v_call: TRBV7-9
clone_size: .
cdr3_nt: TGTGCCAGCAGCCGAGGACAGGGGCCAGAAAACATTCAGTACTTC
cdr3_aa: CASSRGQGPENIQYF

d_call: .
j_call: TRBJ2-2
v_call: TRBV2
clone_size: .
cdr3_nt: TGTGCCACCGGAAGAGGACGCAGGGTAGGGGTCACCGGGGAGCTGTTTTTT
cdr3_aa: CATGRGRRVGVTGELFF

d_call: .
j_call: TRBJ2-1
v_call: TRBV3-1
clone_size: .
cdr3_nt: TGTGCCAGCAGCCAAGATCTCTCCTTGGGTGAGCAGTTCTTC
cdr3_aa: CASSQDLSLGEQFF

d_call: TRBD2
j_call: TRBJ2-5
v_call: TRBV2
clone_size: .
cdr3_nt: TGTGCCAGAGGGGGACGGACTAGCGGGAGCCTGACGGGGGAGACCCAGTACTTC
cdr3_aa: CARGGRTSGSLTGETQYF

d_call: TRBD1
j_call: TRBJ1-5
v_call: TRBV6-5
clone_size: .
cdr3_nt: TGTGCCAGCAGGAAGGGACAGGGGAATCAGCCCCAGCATTTT
cdr3_aa: CASRKGQGNQPQHF

d_call: TRBD2
j_call: TRBJ2-5
v_call: TRBV19
clone_size: .
cdr3_nt: TGTGCCAGTAGCGGGGGGTGGGAGACCCAGTACTTC
cdr3_aa: CASSGGWETQYF

d_call: .
j_call: TRBJ2-5
v_call: TRBV19
clone_size: .
cdr3_nt: TGTGCCAGTAGTATAGGGTCAGGGGAAGAGACCCAGTACTTC
cdr3_aa: CASSIGSGEETQYF

d_call: .
j_call: TRBJ2-5
v_call: TRBV29-1
clone_size: .
cdr3_nt: TGCAGCGTCCCCCGGACAGCGCAAGAGACCCAGTACTTC
cdr3_aa: CSVPRTAQETQYF

d_call: .
j_call: TRBJ2-1
v_call: TRBV4-2
clone_size: .
cdr3_nt: TGTGCCAGCAGCTCCCCGGCGAGAAATTACAATGAGCAGTTCTTC
cdr3_aa: CASSSPARNYNEQFF

d_call: .
j_call: TRBJ2-5
v_call: TRBV14
clone_size: .
cdr3_nt: TGTGCCAGCAGCCAAGTCTTAGGAGGGACCCAGTACTTC
cdr3_aa: CASSQVLGGTQYF

d_call: .
j_call: TRBJ2-1
v_call: TRBV18
clone_size: .
cdr3_nt: TGTGCCAGCACCCCCCGGCAGGACAGCTCCTACAATGAGCAGTTCTTC
cdr3_aa: CASTPRQDSSYNEQFF

d_call: .
j_call: TRBJ1-1
v_call: TRBV7-3
clone_size: .
cdr3_nt: TGTGCCAGCAGCTTAACGGGGCGCGGCACTGAAGCTTTCTTT
cdr3_aa: CASSLTGRGTEAFF

d_call: TRBD1
j_call: TRBJ2-1
v_call: TRBV9
clone_size: .
cdr3_nt: TGTGCCAGCAGCGGCGGGACAGGGGGTTACAATGAGCAGTTCTTC
cdr3_aa: CASSGGTGGYNEQFF

d_call: TRBD2
j_call: TRBJ2-1
v_call: TRBV20-1
clone_size: .
cdr3_nt: TGCAGTGCTAGCCCGACTAGCGGGATCAATGAGCAGTTCTTC
cdr3_aa: CSASPTSGINEQFF

d_call: .
j_call: TRBJ1-2
v_call: TRBV6-6
clone_size: few
cdr3_nt: TGTGCCAGCAGTTCACAACGACAGACCAATGGCTACACCTTC
cdr3_aa: CASSSQRQTNGYTF

d_call: .
j_call: TRBJ2-1
v_call: TRBV6-2/TRBV6-3
clone_size: .
cdr3_nt: TGTGCCAGCAGCAAGCGGAGTGACGAGCAGTTCTTC
cdr3_aa: CASSKRSDEQFF

d_call: .
j_call: TRBJ2-4
v_call: TRBV7-9
clone_size: .
cdr3_nt: TGTGCCAGCAGTGGGGGGCGCTGGCAAAACATTCAGTACTTC
cdr3_aa: CASSGGRWQNIQYF

d_call: .
j_call: TRBJ2-2
v_call: TRBV2
clone_size: .
cdr3_nt: TGTGCCAGCAGTGGGCCGACTGACGCGAACACCGGGGAGCTGTTTTTT
cdr3_aa: CASSGPTDANTGELFF

d_call: TRBD1
j_call: TRBJ1-1
v_call: TRBV2
clone_size: .
cdr3_nt: TGTGCCAGCAGTGATCCGGGACAGGGGAGATTCACTGAAGCTTTCTTT
cdr3_aa: CASSDPGQGRFTEAFF

d_call: .
j_call: TRBJ2-5
v_call: TRBV5-6
clone_size: once
cdr3_nt: TGTGCCAGCGGCCTCCTGGGGAACCAAGAGACCCAGTACTTC
cdr3_aa: CASGLLGNQETQYF

d_call: .
j_call: TRBJ2-3
v_call: TRBV29-1
clone_size: .
cdr3_nt: TGCAGCGCGAGACGGCCAGGGGGCACAGATACGCAGTATTTT
cdr3_aa: CSARRPGGTDTQYF

d_call: TRBD2
j_call: TRBJ2-3
v_call: TRBV20-1
clone_size: .
cdr3_nt: TGCAGTGCCCACTTACCCCCCGGCGGGAGTGAGCGGCGCACAGATACGCAGTATTTT
cdr3_aa: CSAHLPPGGSERRTDTQYF

d_call: TRBD2
j_call: TRBJ2-3
v_call: TRBV5-6
clone_size: .
cdr3_nt: TGTGCCAGCAGCTCTACCGGGACTAGGAGGACAGATACGCAGTATTTT
cdr3_aa: CASSSTGTRRTDTQYF

d_call: TRBD2
j_call: TRBJ2-2
v_call: TRBV29-1
clone_size: .
cdr3_nt: TGCAGCGTTGGCGGGAGGAACACCGGGGAGCTGTTTTTT
cdr3_aa: CSVGGRNTGELFF

d_call: .
j_call: TRBJ2-3
v_call: TRBV4-1
clone_size: .
cdr3_nt: TGCGCCAGCAGCCAAAGATCTTCTGCGGGACGGGGAGATACGCAGTATTTT
cdr3_aa: CASSQRSSAGRGDTQYF

d_call: .
j_call: TRBJ1-2
v_call: TRBV6-2/TRBV6-3
clone_size: few
cdr3_nt: TGTGCCAGCAGTGCCGCCGAGACGGGAGGCTACACCTTC
cdr3_aa: CASSAAETGGYTF

d_call: .
j_call: TRBJ2-2
v_call: TRBV13
clone_size: .
cdr3_nt: TGTGCCAGCAGCCCCGGGAAGGGGGTGGACACCGGGGAGCTGTTTTTT
cdr3_aa: CASSPGKGVDTGELFF

d_call: .
j_call: TRBJ2-3
v_call: TRBV10-1
clone_size: .
cdr3_nt: TGCGCCAGCAGTGAGTCGGGCGGGTATACGCAGTATTTT
cdr3_aa: CASSESGGYTQYF

d_call: .
j_call: TRBJ2-7
v_call: TRBV4-1
clone_size: once
cdr3_nt: TGCGCCAGCAGCCAAGAACCCGGCGGAGACTACGAGCAGTACTTC
cdr3_aa: CASSQEPGGDYEQYF

d_call: .
j_call: TRBJ2-2
v_call: TRBV2
clone_size: .
cdr3_nt: TGTGCCAGCAGTCTCCCCCCTCCCTCCACCGGGGAGCTGTTTTTT
cdr3_aa: CASSLPPPSTGELFF

d_call: TRBD2
j_call: TRBJ2-1
v_call: TRBV20-1
clone_size: .
cdr3_nt: TGCAGTGCTATAGTCCCCATAGCGGGAGGGGGTGAGCAGTTCTTC
cdr3_aa: CSAIVPIAGGGEQFF

d_call: .
j_call: TRBJ2-1
v_call: TRBV18
clone_size: few
cdr3_nt: TGTGCCAGCTCACCACCGGGACTTTACAATGAGCAGTTCTTC
cdr3_aa: CASSPPGLYNEQFF

d_call: .
j_call: TRBJ2-6
v_call: TRBV7-9
clone_size: .
cdr3_nt: TGTGCCAGCAGCCACGGCGGCGCTGGGGCCAACGTCCTGACTTTC
cdr3_aa: CASSHGGAGANVLTF

d_call: .
j_call: TRBJ2-7
v_call: TRBV18
clone_size: .
cdr3_nt: TGTGCCAGCTCACCATGGGGTAACTCCTACGAGCAGTACTTC
cdr3_aa: CASSPWGNSYEQYF

d_call: .
j_call: TRBJ2-3
v_call: TRBV29-1
clone_size: .
cdr3_nt: TGCAGCGTTGAAGATCCCATAACCCAGATCCCTCGCACAGATACGCAGTATTTT
cdr3_aa: CSVEDPITQIPRTDTQYF

d_call: .
j_call: TRBJ1-1
v_call: TRBV29-1
clone_size: .
cdr3_nt: TGCAGCGCGGTCCCGAGGAGAAACACTGAAGCTTTCTTT
cdr3_aa: CSAVPRRNTEAFF

d_call: .
j_call: TRBJ1-3
v_call: TRBV30
clone_size: .
cdr3_nt: TGTGCCTGGAGTGCCGGCGGCACCATATATTTT
cdr3_aa: CAWSAGGTIYF

d_call: .
j_call: TRBJ1-2
v_call: TRBV7-9
clone_size: .
cdr3_nt: TGTGCCAGCAGCCCCTCGCCAGGGACGGAGAAAACCCCCGGCTACACCTTC
cdr3_aa: CASSPSPGTEKTPGYTF

d_call: .
j_call: TRBJ1-4
v_call: TRBV2
clone_size: .
cdr3_nt: TGTGCCAGCAGCCCCACTGCAGGGATCCTCCGCCCTAATGAAAAACTGTTTTTT
cdr3_aa: CASSPTAGILRPNEKLFF

d_call: TRBD1
j_call: TRBJ2-7
v_call: TRBV19
clone_size: .
cdr3_nt: TGTGCCAGTAGTGTACCCGGGACAGGGGGAAGAGGGGAGCAGTACTTC
cdr3_aa: CASSVPGTGGRGEQYF

d_call: .
j_call: TRBJ1-3
v_call: TRBV7-6
clone_size: .
cdr3_nt: TGTGCCAGCAGCTTAGGCCAGATCGGAAACACCATATATTTT
cdr3_aa: CASSLGQIGNTIYF

d_call: .
j_call: TRBJ2-7
v_call: TRBV11-2
clone_size: once
cdr3_nt: TGTGCCAGCAGCTTATCCAGGGGGGCATACGAGCAGTACTTC
cdr3_aa: CASSLSRGAYEQYF

d_call: .
j_call: TRBJ2-7
v_call: TRBV7-9
clone_size: .
cdr3_nt: TGTGCCAGCAGCTTAGGGGGCTACCCCACCTACGAGCAGTACTTC
cdr3_aa: CASSLGGYPTYEQYF

d_call: TRBD1
j_call: TRBJ2-1
v_call: TRBV18
clone_size: .
cdr3_nt: TGTGCCAGCTCACCTAACACAGGGGCTAACAATGAGCAGTTCTTC
cdr3_aa: CASSPNTGANNEQFF

d_call: TRBD1
j_call: TRBJ1-2
v_call: TRBV5-1
clone_size: .
cdr3_nt: TGCGCCAGCAGCTCACTACAGGGGGTAGACTATGGCTACACCTTC
cdr3_aa: CASSSLQGVDYGYTF

d_call: .
j_call: TRBJ2-2
v_call: TRBV9
clone_size: .
cdr3_nt: TGTGCCAGCAGCCCCCGGAGGGCGAACACCGGGGAGCTGTTTTTT
cdr3_aa: CASSPRRANTGELFF

d_call: .
j_call: TRBJ1-3
v_call: TRBV7-2
clone_size: once
cdr3_nt: TGTGCCAGCAGCTTATTAGAGGGTTCTGGAAACACCATATATTTT
cdr3_aa: CASSLLEGSGNTIYF

d_call: TRBD1
j_call: TRBJ1-1
v_call: TRBV11-3
clone_size: .
cdr3_nt: TGTGCCAGCAGCCCACAGGGGTTAGGGACTGAAGCTTTCTTT
cdr3_aa: CASSPQGLGTEAFF

d_call: TRBD2
j_call: TRBJ2-5
v_call: TRBV20-1
clone_size: .
cdr3_nt: TGCAGTGCTAGAGATCCTGGACTAGCTGGTGAGACCCAGTACTTC
cdr3_aa: CSARDPGLAGETQYF